The 19 T cell receptor beta chains below all came from one sample that was sequenced in a study of blood T cells in healthy people across ages. The authors ran a second PCR of 7 to 11 cycles using a sample-barcoded 5' primer and a J-beta primer mix. MiXCR, applied by TCRdb to the 5' RACE reads, yields one record per CDR3 protein. The table has some 1,000,000 distinct CDR3 sequences, around 25% seen once; the top ten hold about 0.8%. This sample was shared with a second study, whose subject was T cells of mothers and their children.

Sequenced input: blood. The receptors were sampled from a girl aged 2 to 10 in good health.

V and J are TRBV28 and TRBJ2-5; D is perhaps TRBD2 (5 bases). With 7 bases removed from V and 0 bases from J, the gap between germline ends came to 9 bases. This CDR3 has 13 residues. In germline, CDR1 is MDHEN, CDR2 SYDVKM. CDR3 nucleotides: TGTGCCAGCATCTCAGCGGACCAAGAGACCCAGTACTTC. This gives the protein CASISADQETQYF.

The genes are TRBV6-5 and TRBJ2-5; 8 nucleotides align to TRBD1. The CDR3 is made up of 13 amino acids. The V segment lost 5 bases and the J segment 6 bases; nucleotides outside the gene matches: 5. Looked up from germline, CDR1 is MNHEY and CDR2 is SVGAGI. The CDR3 DNA reads as TGTGCCAGCAGTCCGGACAGGGCCAAGACCCAGTACTTC. This sequence encodes CASSPDRAKTQYF.

This clonotype was seen a handful of times. V gene TRBV5-1 combines with J gene TRBJ2-1; 8 bases are a match to TRBD1. There are 15 residues in the CDR3. Germline trimming cut 4 bases from V and 9 bases from J; bases unmatched to any gene: 12. Germline lookup yields CDR1 SGHRS and CDR2 YFSETQ. The CDR3 DNA reads TGCGCCAGCAGCCCAGGACAGGGTCGAGTGATTGAGCAGTTCTTC. This gives the protein CASSPGQGRVIEQFF.

J is TRBJ2-3 and V is TRBV7-3; D possibly matches TRBD1 or TRBD2 (7 bases each). The CDR3 length is 13 residues. With 5 bases removed from V and 10 bases from J, the gap between germline ends came to 16 bases. CDR1 and CDR2 from the germline V gene are SGHTA and FQGTGA. CDR3: CASSQGRGQAQYF. The CDR3, as DNA: TGTGCCAGCAGCCAAGGGAGGGGGCAGGCGCAGTATTTT.

Only a few counts were recorded for this clonotype. J is TRBJ2-3 and V is TRBV5-5; D uncertain. CDR1 is SGHKS, CDR2 YYEKEE, per germline (reference sequence). The length of the CDR3 is 13 residues. V lost 6 bases and J lost 4, with 12 bases in between. CDR3 region: CASKRTGPDTQYF. CDR3 DNA: TGTGCCAGCAAAAGGACCGGGCCAGATACGCAGTATTTT.

V gene TRBV6-5 combines with J gene TRBJ2-5; weak D call: TRBD1 (6 bases). The V end lost 7 bases, the J end lost 1 base, and 10 bases lay between the germline ends. Germline V gene sequence: CDR1 MNHEY, CDR2 SVGAGI. There are 13 residues in the CDR3. In DNA form, the CDR3 reads TGTGCCAGCAAATGGGGGCCCCAAGAGACCCAGTACTTC. The encoded protein is CASKWGPQETQYF.

This clonotype was recorded a few times. V and J are TRBV20-1 and TRBJ2-3; D perhaps matches TRBD1 (6 bases). The CDR3 spans 12 residues. Trimming left V 6 bases short and J 7 bases short, with 14 bases between. CDR1 and CDR2 (germline): DFQATT, SNEGSKA (reference sequence). This CDR3 is CSATRGGNTQYF. The CDR3 coding sequence is TGCAGTGCCACCAGGGGTGGCAATACGCAGTATTTT.

This clonotype has a handful of counts. The chain combines TRBV7-2 with TRBJ2-3; no definite D call. This CDR3 contains 16 residues. Germline V gives CDR1 SGHTA, CDR2 FQGNSA. Trimming cost V 4 bases and J 2 bases, with 16 bases left between them. The CDR3 sequence is CASSSDTYQITDTQYF. The CDR3 DNA reads as TGTGCCAGCAGCTCAGACACCTACCAGATCACAGATACGCAGTATTTT.

The chain carries TRBV2 and TRBJ2-3; D ambiguous. CDR3 length: 14 residues. Trimming removed 6 bases from V and 4 bases from J, with 14 bases in between. CDR1 and CDR2 from the germline V gene are SNHLY and FYNNEI. The CDR3 sequence is CASRGLVWADTQYF. The CDR3 nucleotides are TGTGCCAGCAGGGGCCTGGTTTGGGCAGATACGCAGTATTTT.

This clonotype was recorded a few times. The chain links TRBV10-3 to TRBJ1-2, with D possibly being TRBD1 (5 bases). Per the germline V gene, CDR1 is ENHRY and CDR2 is SYGVKD. The CDR3 totals 15 residues. V shed 3 bases and J shed 0 bases, with 11 bases lying between them. CDR3 protein: CAISDGGAPNYGYTF. The CDR3, as DNA: TGTGCCATCAGTGATGGTGGGGCCCCTAACTATGGCTACACCTTC.

The chain links TRBV29-1 to TRBJ1-2; a weak D match, TRBD1 (5 bases). This CDR3 has 11 residues. The germline CDR1 and CDR2 sequences are SQVTM and ANQGSEA. In DNA, the CDR3 is TGCGCCCTCAAGGACATCTATGGCTACACCTTC. Translation: CALKDIYGYTF.

This clonotype was seen only a few times. The genes are TRBV27 and TRBJ2-3; weak D call: TRBD1 (5 bases). This CDR3 is 14 amino acids long. With 4 bases removed from V and 5 bases from J, the gap between germline ends came to 13 bases. Germline CDR1 and CDR2: MNHEY and SMNVEV (reference sequence). Here the CDR3 reads CASSSYLGVDTQYF. CDR3 sequence (DNA): TGTGCCAGCAGTTCCTACTTAGGGGTAGATACGCAGTATTTT.

This clonotype came up once. This chain uses TRBV5-1 with TRBJ2-7; D not certain. V gave up 4 bases and J gave up 2 bases, with 16 bases separating them. Germline V gene sequence: CDR1 SGHRS, CDR2 YFSETQ. This CDR3 has 15 residues. Written as DNA, the CDR3 is TGCGCCAGCAGCCCCTCGACTGGCGCGACCTACGAGCAGTACTTC. Its protein product is CASSPSTGATYEQYF.

There are many counts of this clonotype. The chain uses TRBV10-3 and TRBJ2-7; 7 nucleotides agree with TRBD1. CDR1 is ENHRY and CDR2 is SYGVKD in the germline V gene. V dropped 8 bases and J dropped 2; count of bases not matched to a gene: 12. The CDR3 is 15 amino acids. CDR3 bases: TGTGCCATCCGAGGGGTAGAGGGGGCGGCCTACGAGCAGTACTTC. This encodes CAIRGVEGAAYEQYF.

To note about this clonotype: One end of the junction is discordant with germline, which a read error may explain. The chain links TRBV18 to TRBJ1-4; D is unclear. The CDR3 runs to 14 residues. CDR1 and CDR2 (germline): KGHSH, LQKENI. The CDR3 DNA is TGTGCCAGCTCGAGTTTCGCAACTAATGAAAAACTGTATTTT. Translation: CASSSFATNEKLYF.

The V gene is TRBV5-1, the J gene TRBJ2-3, with 12 bases identical to TRBD2. V was clipped by 4 bases and J by 4 bases; unmatched bases: 10. CDR3 length: 17 residues. Germline values: CDR1 SGHRS, CDR2 YFSETQ. The CDR3 nucleotides are TGCGCCAGCAGCATAACTAGCGGGAGGCCCGGAGCAGATACGCAGTATTTT. Residues: CASSITSGRPGADTQYF.

The CDR3 here is CASSPPVPGGYNEQFF. CDR3 coding DNA: TGTGCCAGCAGTCCCCCGGTTCCGGGGGGCTACAATGAGCAGTTCTTC. This chain links TRBV28 with TRBJ2-1, with TRBD2 matching 7 bases. After removal of 5 bases from V and 3 bases from J, the junction contained 10 bases not matched to a gene. This CDR3 is built from 16 residues. Germline CDR1 and CDR2: MDHEN and SYDVKM.

The table lists this clonotype with many counts. The CDR3 region is CASSLEGQGFKYF. DNA for the CDR3: TGTGCCAGCAGCTTGGAGGGACAGGGGTTTAAGTACTTC. V usage is TRBV7-2 and J usage is TRBJ2-4; 10 bases are a match to TRBD1. This CDR3 is 13 amino acids long. The junction had 7 bases not matched to a gene; V was cut back by 3 bases and J by 14 bases. CDR1 and CDR2 from the germline V gene are SGHTA and FQGNSA.

The gene calls are TRBV5-5 and TRBJ2-3; TRBD1 might be the D (6 bases). This CDR3 is built from 13 residues. Trimming took 3 bases from V and 5 from J, leaving 10 bases between them. The germline V gene encodes CDR1 SGHKS and CDR2 YYEKEE (reference sequence). CDR3 residues: CASSSRGIDTQYF. For the CDR3, the DNA is TGTGCCAGCAGCTCCAGGGGAATAGATACGCAGTATTTT.